This T cell receptor beta chain is from a study of T cell responses to AZD1222 COVID-19 vaccine. Findings of the study overall: Among those given AZD1222, only 6 or 7 were seropositive at baseline. Most donors were white British, females outnumbered males, and clonal diversity was possibly underestimated.

The CDR3 is 15 residues long. The germline gives CDR1 MDHEN, CDR2 SYDVKM. The V and J ends lost 5 bases and 4 bases respectively, with 15 bases between them. Only in-frame clones appear in the TCRdb table, and some are missing; sequencing was by immunoSEQ multiplex PCR. The table has some 99,000 clones, approximately 86% seen once; the top ten hold 9.5% to 15%. To note about this clone: Its specificity is not known.

The receptor's source is an adult in good health. This rearrangement joins TRBV28 to TRBJ2-1; D is perhaps TRBD1 (6 bases). Sequences were derived from peripheral blood, sampled on day 0 of MenACWY control vaccination. CDR3 protein: CASSAVPTGYNEQFF. CDR3 sequence (DNA): TGTGCCAGCAGTGCGGTCCCCACAGGGTACAATGAGCAGTTCTTC.